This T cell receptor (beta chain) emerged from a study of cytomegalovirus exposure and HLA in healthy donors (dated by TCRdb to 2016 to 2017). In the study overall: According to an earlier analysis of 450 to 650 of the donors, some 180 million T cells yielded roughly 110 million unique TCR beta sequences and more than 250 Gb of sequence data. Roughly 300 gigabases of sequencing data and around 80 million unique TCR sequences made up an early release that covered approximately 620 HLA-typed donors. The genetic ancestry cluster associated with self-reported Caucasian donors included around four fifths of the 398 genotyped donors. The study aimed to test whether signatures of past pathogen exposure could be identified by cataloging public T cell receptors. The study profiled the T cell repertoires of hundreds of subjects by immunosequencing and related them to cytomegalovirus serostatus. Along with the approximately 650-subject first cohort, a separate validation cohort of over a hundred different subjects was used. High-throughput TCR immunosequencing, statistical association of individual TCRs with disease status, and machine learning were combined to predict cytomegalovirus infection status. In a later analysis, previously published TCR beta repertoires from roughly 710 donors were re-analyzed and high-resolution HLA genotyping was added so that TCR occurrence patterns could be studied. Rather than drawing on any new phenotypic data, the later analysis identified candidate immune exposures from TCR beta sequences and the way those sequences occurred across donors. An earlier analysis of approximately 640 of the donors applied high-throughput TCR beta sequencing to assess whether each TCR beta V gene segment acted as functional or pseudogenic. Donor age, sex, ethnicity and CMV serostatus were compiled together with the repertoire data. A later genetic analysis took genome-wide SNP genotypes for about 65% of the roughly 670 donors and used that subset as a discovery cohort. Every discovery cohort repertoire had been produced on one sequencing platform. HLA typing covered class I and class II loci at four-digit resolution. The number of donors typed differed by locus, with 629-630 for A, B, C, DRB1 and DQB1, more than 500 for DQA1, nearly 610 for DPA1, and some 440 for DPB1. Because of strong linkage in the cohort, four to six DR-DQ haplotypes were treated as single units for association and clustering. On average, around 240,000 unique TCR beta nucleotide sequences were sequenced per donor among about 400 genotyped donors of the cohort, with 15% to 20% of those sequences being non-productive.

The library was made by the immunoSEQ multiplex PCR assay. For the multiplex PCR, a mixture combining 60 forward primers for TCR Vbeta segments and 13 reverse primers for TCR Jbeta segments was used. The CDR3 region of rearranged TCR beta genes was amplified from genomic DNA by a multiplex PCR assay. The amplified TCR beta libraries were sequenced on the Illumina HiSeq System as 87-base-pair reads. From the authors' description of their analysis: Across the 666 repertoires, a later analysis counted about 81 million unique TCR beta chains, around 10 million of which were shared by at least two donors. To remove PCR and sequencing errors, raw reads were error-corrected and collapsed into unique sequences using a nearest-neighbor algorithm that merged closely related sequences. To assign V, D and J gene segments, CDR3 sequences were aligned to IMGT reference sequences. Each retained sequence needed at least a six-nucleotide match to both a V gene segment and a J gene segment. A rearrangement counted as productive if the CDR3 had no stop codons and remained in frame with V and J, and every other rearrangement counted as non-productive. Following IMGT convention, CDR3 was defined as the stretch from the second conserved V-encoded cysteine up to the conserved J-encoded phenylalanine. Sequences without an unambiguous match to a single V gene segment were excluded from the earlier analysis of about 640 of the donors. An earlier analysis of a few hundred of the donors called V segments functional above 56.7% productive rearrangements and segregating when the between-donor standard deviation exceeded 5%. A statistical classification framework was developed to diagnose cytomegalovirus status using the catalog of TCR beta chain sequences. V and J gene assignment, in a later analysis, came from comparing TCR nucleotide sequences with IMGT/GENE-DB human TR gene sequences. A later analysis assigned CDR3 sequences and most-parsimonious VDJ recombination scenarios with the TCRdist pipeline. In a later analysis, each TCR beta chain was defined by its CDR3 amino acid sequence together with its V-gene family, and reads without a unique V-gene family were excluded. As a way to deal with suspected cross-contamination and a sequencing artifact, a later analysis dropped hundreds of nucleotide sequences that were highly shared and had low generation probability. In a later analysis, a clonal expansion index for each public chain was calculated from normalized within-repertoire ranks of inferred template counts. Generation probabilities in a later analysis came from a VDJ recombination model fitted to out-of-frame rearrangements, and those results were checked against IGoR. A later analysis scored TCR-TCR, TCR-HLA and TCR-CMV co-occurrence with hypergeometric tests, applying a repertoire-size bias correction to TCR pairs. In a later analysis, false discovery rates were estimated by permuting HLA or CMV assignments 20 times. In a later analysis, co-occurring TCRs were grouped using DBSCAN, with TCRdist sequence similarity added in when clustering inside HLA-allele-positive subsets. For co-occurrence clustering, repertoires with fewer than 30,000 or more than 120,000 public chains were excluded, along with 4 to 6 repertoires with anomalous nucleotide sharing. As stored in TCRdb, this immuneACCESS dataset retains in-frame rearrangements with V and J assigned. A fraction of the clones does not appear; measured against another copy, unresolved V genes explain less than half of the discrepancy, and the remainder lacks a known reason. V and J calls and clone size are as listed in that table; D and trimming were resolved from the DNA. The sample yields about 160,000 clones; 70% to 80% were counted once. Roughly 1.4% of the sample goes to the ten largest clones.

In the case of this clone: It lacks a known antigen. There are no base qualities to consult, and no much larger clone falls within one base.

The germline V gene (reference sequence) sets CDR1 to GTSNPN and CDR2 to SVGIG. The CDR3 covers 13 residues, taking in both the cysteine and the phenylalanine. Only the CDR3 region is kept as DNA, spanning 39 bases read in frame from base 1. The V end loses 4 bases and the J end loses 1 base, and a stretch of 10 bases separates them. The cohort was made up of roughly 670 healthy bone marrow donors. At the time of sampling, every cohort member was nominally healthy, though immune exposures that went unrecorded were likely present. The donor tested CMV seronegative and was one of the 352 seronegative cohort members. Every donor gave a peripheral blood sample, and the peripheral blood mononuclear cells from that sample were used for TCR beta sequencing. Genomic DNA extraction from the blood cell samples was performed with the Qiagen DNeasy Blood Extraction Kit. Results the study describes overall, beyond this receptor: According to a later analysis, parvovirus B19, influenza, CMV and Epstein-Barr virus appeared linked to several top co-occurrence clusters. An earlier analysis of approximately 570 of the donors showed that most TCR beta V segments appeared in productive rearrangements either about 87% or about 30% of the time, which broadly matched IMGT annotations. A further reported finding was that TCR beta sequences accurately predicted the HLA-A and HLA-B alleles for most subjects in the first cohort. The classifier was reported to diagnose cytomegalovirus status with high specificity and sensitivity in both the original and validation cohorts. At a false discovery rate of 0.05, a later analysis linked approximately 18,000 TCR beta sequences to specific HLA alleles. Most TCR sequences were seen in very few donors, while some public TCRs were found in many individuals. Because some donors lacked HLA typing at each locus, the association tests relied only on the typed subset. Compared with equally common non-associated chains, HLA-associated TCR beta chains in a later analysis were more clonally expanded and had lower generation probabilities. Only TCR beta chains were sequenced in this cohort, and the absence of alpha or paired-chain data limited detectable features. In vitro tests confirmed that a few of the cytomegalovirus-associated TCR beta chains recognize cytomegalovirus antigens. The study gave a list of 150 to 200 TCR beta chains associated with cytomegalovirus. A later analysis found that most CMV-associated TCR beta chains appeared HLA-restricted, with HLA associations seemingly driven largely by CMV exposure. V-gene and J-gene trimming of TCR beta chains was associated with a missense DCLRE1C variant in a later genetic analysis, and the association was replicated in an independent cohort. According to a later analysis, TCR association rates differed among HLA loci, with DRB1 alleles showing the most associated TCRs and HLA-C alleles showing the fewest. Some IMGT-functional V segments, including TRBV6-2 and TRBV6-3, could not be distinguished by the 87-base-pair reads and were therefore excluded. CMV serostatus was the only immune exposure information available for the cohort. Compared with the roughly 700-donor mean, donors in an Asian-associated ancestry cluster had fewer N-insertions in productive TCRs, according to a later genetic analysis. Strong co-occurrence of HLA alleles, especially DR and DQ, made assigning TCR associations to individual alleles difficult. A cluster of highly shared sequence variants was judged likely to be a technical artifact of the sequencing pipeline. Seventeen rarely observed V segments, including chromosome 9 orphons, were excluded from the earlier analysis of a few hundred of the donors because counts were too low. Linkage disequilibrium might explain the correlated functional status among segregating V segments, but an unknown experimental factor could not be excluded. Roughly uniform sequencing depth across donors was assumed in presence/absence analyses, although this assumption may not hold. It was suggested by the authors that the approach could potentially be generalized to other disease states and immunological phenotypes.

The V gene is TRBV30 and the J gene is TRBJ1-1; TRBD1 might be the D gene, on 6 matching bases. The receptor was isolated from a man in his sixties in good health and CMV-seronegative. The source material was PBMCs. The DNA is TGTGCCTGGAAGGCAGGGGAGAACACTGAAGCTTTCTTT. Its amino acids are CAWKAGENTEAFF.